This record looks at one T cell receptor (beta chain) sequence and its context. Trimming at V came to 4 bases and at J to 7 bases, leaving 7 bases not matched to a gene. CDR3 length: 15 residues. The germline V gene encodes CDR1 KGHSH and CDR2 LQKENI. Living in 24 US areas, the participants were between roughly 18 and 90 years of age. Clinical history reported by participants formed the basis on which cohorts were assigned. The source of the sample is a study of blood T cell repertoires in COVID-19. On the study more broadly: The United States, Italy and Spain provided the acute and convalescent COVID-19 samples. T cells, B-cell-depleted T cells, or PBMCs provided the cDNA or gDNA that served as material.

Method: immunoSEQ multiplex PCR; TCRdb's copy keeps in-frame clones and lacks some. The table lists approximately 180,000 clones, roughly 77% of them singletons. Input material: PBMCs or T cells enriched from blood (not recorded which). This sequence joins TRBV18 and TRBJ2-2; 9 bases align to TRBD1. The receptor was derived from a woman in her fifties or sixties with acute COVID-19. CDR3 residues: CASSLITGGDGELFF. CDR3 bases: TGTGCCAGCTCACTTATCACAGGGGGCGACGGGGAGCTGTTTTTT. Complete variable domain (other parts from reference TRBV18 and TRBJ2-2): NAGVMQNPRHLVRRRGQEARLRCSPMKGHSHVYWYRQLPEEGLKFMVYLQKENIIDESGMPKERFSAEFPKEGPSILRIQQVVRGDSAAYFCASSLITGGDGELFFGEGSRLTVL.